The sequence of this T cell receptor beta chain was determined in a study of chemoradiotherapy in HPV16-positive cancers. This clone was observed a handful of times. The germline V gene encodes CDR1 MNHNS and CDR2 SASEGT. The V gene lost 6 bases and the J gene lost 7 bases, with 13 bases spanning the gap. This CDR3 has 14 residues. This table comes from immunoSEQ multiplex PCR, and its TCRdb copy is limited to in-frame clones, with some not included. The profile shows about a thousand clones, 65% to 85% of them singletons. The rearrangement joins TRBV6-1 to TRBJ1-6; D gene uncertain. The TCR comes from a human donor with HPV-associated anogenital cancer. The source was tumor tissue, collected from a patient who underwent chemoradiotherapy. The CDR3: CASSLAVGNSPLHF. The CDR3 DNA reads TGTGCCAGCAGCCTCGCGGTTGGGAATTCACCCCTCCACTTT.